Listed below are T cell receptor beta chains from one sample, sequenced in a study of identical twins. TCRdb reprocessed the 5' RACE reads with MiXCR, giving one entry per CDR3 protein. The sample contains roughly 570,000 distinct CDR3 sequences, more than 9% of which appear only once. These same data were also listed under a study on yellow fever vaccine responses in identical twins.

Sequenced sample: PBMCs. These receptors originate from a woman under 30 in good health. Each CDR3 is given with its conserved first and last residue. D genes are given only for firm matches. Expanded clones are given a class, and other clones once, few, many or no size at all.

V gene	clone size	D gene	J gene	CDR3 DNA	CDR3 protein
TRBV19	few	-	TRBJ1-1	TGTGCCAGTAGTATAGATCGGATACTGAACACTGAAGCTTTCTTT	CASSIDRILNTEAFF
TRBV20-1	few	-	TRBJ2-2	TGCAGTGCTAGCCTGGGGGTAGCCGGGGAGCTGTTTTTT	CSASLGVAGELFF
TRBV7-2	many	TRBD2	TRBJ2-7	TGTGCCAGCAGCTTAGCGGGACTAGCGGCCTACGAGCAGTACTTC	CASSLAGLAAYEQYF
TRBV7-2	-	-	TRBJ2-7	TGTGCCAGCAGTGTAGCGTGGCTAACCTACGAGCAGTACTTC	CASSVAWLTYEQYF
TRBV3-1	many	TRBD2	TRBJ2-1	TGTGCCAGCAGCCTCGGGACTAGCGGGAGTCTTGAGCAGTTCTTC	CASSLGTSGSLEQFF
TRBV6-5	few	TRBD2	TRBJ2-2	TGTGCCAGCAGTTACTCCGGACTAGCGGGGATAACCGGGGAGCTGTTTTTT	CASSYSGLAGITGELFF
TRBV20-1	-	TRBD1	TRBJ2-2	TGCAGTGCTAGAACCCGGGACAGGGGATCGGAGCTGTTTTTT	CSARTRDRGSELFF
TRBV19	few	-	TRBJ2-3	TGTGCCAGTGGGGGTGGATTTCGACAATACACAGATACGCAGTATTTT	CASGGGFRQYTDTQYF
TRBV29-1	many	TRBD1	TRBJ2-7	TGCAGCGTTGCCGGGGACAGGGGTTTTTCCTACGAGCAGTACTTC	CSVAGDRGFSYEQYF
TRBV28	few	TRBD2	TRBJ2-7	TGTGCCACTCGGCCCCGGACTAGCGGGAGAGGGGGGATGTTATACGAGCAGTACTTC	CATRPRTSGRGGMLYEQYF
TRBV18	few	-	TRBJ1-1	TGTGCCAGCTCTTTCGACAGTGGGACTGAAGCTTTCTTT	CASSFDSGTEAFF